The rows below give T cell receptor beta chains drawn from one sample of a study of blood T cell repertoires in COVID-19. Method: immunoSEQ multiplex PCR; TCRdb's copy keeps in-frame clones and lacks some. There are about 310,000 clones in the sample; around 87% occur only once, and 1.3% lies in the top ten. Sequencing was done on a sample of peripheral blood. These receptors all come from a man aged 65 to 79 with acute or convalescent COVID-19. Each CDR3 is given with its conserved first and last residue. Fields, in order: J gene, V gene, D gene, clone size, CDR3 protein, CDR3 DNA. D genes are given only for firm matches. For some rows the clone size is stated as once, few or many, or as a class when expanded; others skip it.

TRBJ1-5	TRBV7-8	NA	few	CASSPDRNSNQPQHF	TGTGCCAGCAGTCCCGACAGAAATAGCAATCAGCCCCAGCATTTT
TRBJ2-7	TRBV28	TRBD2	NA	CASTDGLAVTYEQYF	TGTGCCAGCACCGACGGACTAGCTGTAACCTACGAGCAGTACTTC
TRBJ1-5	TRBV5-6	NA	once	CASSNQAGVRNQPQHF	TGTGCCAGCAGCAACCAGGCGGGGGTACGCAATCAGCCCCAGCATTTT
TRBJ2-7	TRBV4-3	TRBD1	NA	CASSQGTGVYEQYF	TGCGCCAGCAGCCAAGGGACAGGGGTTTACGAGCAGTACTTC
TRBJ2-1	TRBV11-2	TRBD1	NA	CASSHAAGTGSYNEQFF	TGTGCCAGCAGTCATGCCGCCGGGACAGGGTCGTACAATGAGCAGTTCTTC
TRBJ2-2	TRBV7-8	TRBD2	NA	CASSLGSGSTGELFF	TGTGCCAGCAGCTTAGGTAGCGGGAGTACCGGGGAGCTGTTTTTT
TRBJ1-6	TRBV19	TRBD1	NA	CASSTTGQGTSPLHF	TGTGCCAGTAGTACGACCGGACAGGGCACCTCACCCCTCCACTTT
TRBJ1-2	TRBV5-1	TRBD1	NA	CASSEARDSWSDGYTF	TGCGCCAGCAGCGAAGCCCGGGACAGCTGGTCGGATGGCTACACCTTC
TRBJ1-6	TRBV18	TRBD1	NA	CASSPGTASSYNSPLHF	TGTGCCAGCTCACCGGGGACAGCAAGCTCCTATAATTCACCCCTCCACTTT
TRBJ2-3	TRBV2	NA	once	CASNRVGTDTQYF	TGTGCCAGCAACAGGGTGGGAACAGATACGCAGTATTTT
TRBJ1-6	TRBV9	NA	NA	CASSKGLERDSPLHF	TGTGCCAGCAGCAAGGGACTTGAAAGGGATTCACCCCTCCACTTT
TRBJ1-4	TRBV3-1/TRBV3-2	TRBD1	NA	CASSQALGTGYEKLFF	TGTGCCAGCAGCCAGGCTCTCGGGACAGGGTATGAAAAACTGTTTTTT
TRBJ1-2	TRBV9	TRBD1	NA	CASSFIAGTGDGYTF	TGTGCCAGCAGCTTTATTGCCGGGACAGGGGATGGCTACACCTTC
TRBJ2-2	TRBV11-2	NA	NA	CASSSIGRNTGELFF	TGTGCCAGCAGCTCCATCGGGAGAAACACCGGGGAGCTGTTTTTT
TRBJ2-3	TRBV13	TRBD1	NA	CASSSSGTVPGTQYF	TGTGCCAGCAGCTCCTCCGGGACAGTCCCGGGTACGCAGTATTTT